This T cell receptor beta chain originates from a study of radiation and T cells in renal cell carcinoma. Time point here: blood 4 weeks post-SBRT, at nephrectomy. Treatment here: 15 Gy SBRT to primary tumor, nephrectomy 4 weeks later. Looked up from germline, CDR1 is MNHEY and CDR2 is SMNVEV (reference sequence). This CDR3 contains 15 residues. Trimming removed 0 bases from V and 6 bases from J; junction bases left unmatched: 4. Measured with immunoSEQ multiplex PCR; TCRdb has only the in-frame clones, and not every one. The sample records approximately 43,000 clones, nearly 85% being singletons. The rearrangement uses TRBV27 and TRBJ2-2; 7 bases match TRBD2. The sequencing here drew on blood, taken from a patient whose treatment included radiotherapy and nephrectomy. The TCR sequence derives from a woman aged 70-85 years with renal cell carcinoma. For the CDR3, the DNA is TGTGCCAGCAGTTTATCGCTGGGGGGGGCCGGGGAGCTGTTTTTT. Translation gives CASSLSLGGAGELFF.